The 10 T cell receptor beta chains below all came from one sample that was sequenced in a study of OX40 agonist ivuxolimab in advanced cancers. Profiled with immunoSEQ multiplex PCR; TCRdb holds only in-frame clones, not every one. The sample consists of 25,000 to 30,000 clones, around 87% of them appearing once. The sequencing here drew on CD4+ or CD8+ T cells sorted from blood, taken in a trial of the OX40 agonist ivuxolimab. The receptors derive from an adult with an advanced solid tumor such as melanoma, head and neck, liver or kidney cancer.

V is TRBV18 and J is TRBJ1-1, with D possibly matching TRBD1 (6 bases). CDR1 KGHSH and CDR2 LQKENI come from the germline V gene. V lost 5 bases to trimming and J lost 2 bases, with 21 bases between them. This CDR3 contains 17 residues. CDR3 nucleotide sequence: TGTGCCAGCTCAACTTACGAAAGGGGGGGATCCAACACTGAAGCTTTCTTT. This translates into CASSTYERGGSNTEAFF.

The chain joins TRBV7-8 to TRBJ2-1; D unclear. There are 14 residues in the CDR3. Germline V lookup: CDR1 SGHVS, CDR2 FQNEAQ. The germline V and J ends were trimmed by 1 base and 1 base, with 5 bases remaining between them. CDR3 in DNA: TGTGCCAGCAGCTTAGAAGGGTCCTACAATGAGCAGTTCTTC. This sequence encodes CASSLEGSYNEQFF.

The chain employs TRBV6-6 and TRBJ1-5, with 7 bases identical to TRBD1. The germline gives CDR1 MNHNY, CDR2 SVGAGI (reference sequence). This CDR3 is 15 amino acids long. The ends lost 4 bases at V and 6 bases at J; junction bases unmatched: 9. CDR3 amino acids: CASSLGTVEGQPQHF. The CDR3 DNA reads as TGTGCCAGCAGTTTGGGGACAGTCGAAGGTCAGCCCCAGCATTTT.

The chain combines TRBV9 with TRBJ1-1; no firm D call. This CDR3 is built from 13 residues. Trimming removed 0 bases from V and 8 bases from J, with 11 bases in between. Germline lookup yields CDR1 SGDLS and CDR2 YYNGEE. The CDR3 DNA reads TGTGCCAGCAGCGTAGGGGCAGGCACCGAAGCTTTCTTT. Translated, it gives CASSVGAGTEAFF. The entire variable domain, with the rest obtained from reference TRBV9 and TRBJ1-1, is as follows: DSGVTQTPKHLITATGQRVTLRCSPRSGDLSVYWYQQSLDQGLQFLIQYYNGEERAKGNILERFSAQQFPDLHSELNLSSLELGDSALYFCASSVGAGTEAFFGQGTRLTVV.

This sequence joins TRBV28 and TRBJ2-2; D not resolved. Deletions cut 7 bases from V and 6 bases from J, with 15 bases between. The CDR3 is 14 residues long. Germline CDR1 reads MDHEN; CDR2 reads SYDVKM. In DNA, the CDR3 is TGTGCCAGCACACCCACGTTCACGGCCGGGGAGCTGTTTTTT. Translation gives CASTPTFTAGELFF.

The J gene is TRBJ2-7, the V gene TRBV30; TRBD1 might be the D (6 bases). Germline CDR1 is GTSNPN and CDR2 is SVGIG (reference sequence). V dropped 0 bases and J dropped 7 bases, with 13 bases sitting between them. CDR3 size: 13 residues. CDR3: CAWSVQGPLEQYF. The CDR3 DNA reads TGTGCCTGGAGTGTACAGGGCCCACTGGAGCAGTACTTC.

This chain links TRBV7-8 with TRBJ2-3, with D possibly TRBD2 on 6 matching bases. CDR1 is SGHVS and CDR2 is FQNEAQ in the germline V gene. Trimming took 4 bases from V and 2 from J, leaving 22 bases between them. The CDR3 has 18 residues. CDR3 sequence: CASSSPYLGTRNTDTQYF. The CDR3 DNA sequence: TGTGCCAGCAGCTCCCCATACCTTGGGACTCGGAACACAGATACGCAGTATTTT.

This clone was seen only a few times. A junction end diverges from the germline sequence, so it may reflect a read error. Written as DNA, the CDR3 is TGTGCCAGCCGTGACCTAGCGGTCCAAGAGACCCAGTACTTC. It translates to CASRDLAVQETQYF. The rearrangement links TRBV2 to TRBJ2-5; 7 bases are shared with TRBD2. CDR3 size: 14 residues. Germline V lookup: CDR1 SNHLY, CDR2 FYNNEI.

This clone was counted between two and nine times. The V call is TRBV6-1, the J call TRBJ1-2, with 9 bases aligning to TRBD1. The CDR3 is made up of 15 amino acids. Germline trimming cut 6 bases from V and 4 bases from J; bases unmatched to any gene: 9. Germline loops: CDR1 MNHNS, CDR2 SASEGT. CDR3 sequence reads: CASRPGQGPSYGYTF. CDR3 nucleotide sequence: TGTGCCAGCAGACCCGGACAGGGGCCCTCCTATGGCTACACCTTC.

This clone was recorded only once. V is TRBV27 and J is TRBJ2-5, with 7 bases that match TRBD2. Germline V CDR1 and CDR2: MNHEY, SMNVEV (reference sequence). J gave up 5 bases and V 3 bases, and 6 bases lay outside the gene matches. This CDR3 spans 14 amino acids. In nucleotides, the CDR3 is TGTGCCAGCAGTTTGCGGGGGAGTACGGAGACCCAGTACTTC. Translation: CASSLRGSTETQYF.